A selection of T cell receptor beta chains follows, all from one sample in a study of T cells in Graves' hyperthyroidism and ophthalmopathy. TCRdb recomputed calls from the multiplex PCR reads with MiXCR, one row per CDR3 protein. Among about 560,000 distinct CDR3 sequences listed, over 15% were seen once. Input material: blood. Receptors were obtained from a woman younger than 35 with Graves' hyperthyroidism. Each CDR3 is given with its conserved first and last residue. Each record gives: D gene, J gene, clone size, V gene, CDR3 protein, CDR3 DNA. A D gene is named only where the DNA matches it firmly. The size field is filled for only some rows; it gives once, few, many or a size class.

- | TRBJ2-1 | - | TRBV18 | CASSPSGDEQFF | TGTGCCAGCTCACCCTCCGGCGATGAGCAGTTCTTC
- | TRBJ1-1 | many | TRBV5-6 | CASSFYSLEAFF | TGTGCCAGCAGCTTCTACAGCCTTGAAGCTTTCTTT
- | TRBJ2-7 | few | TRBV10-1 | CASSEPLGGGMYEQYF | TGCGCCAGCAGTGAGCCTTTGGGTGGTGGGATGTACGAGCAGTACTTC
TRBD1 | TRBJ2-5 | many | TRBV3-1 | CASSPQRTGPLRWYF | TGTGCCAGCAGCCCGCAAAGGACAGGCCCCCTTCGATGGTACTTC
- | TRBJ2-7 | many | TRBV7-2 | CASSFRRAAYEQYF | TGTGCCAGCAGCTTCCGTCGGGCCGCCTACGAGCAGTACTTC
- | TRBJ1-4 | - | TRBV7-9 | CASSPTGFQRGEKLFF | TGTGCCAGCAGCCCGACCGGGTTTCAACGGGGTGAAAAACTGTTTTTT
- | TRBJ1-6 | few | TRBV5-6 | CASSFGGTFSSPLHF | TGTGCCAGCAGCTTCGGAGGTACCTTTTCGTCACCCCTCCACTTT
- | TRBJ2-1 | - | TRBV5-1 | CASSVGTNYNEQFF | TGCGCCAGCAGCGTCGGGACAAACTACAATGAGCAGTTCTTC
- | TRBJ1-1 | many | TRBV18 | CASSPFQGWAEAFF | TGTGCCAGCTCACCCTTTCAGGGGTGGGCTGAAGCTTTCTTT
- | TRBJ2-1 | few | TRBV28 | CASSLSRTSYNEQFF | TGTGCCAGCAGTTTATCGAGGACCTCCTACAATGAGCAGTTCTTC
TRBD2 | TRBJ2-3 | few | TRBV28 | CASSLSILAGAYTQYF | TGTGCCAGCAGTTTATCTATACTAGCGGGAGCCTATACGCAGTATTTT
- | TRBJ2-1 | many | TRBV7-6 | CASSLAVVGGQFF | TGTGCCAGCAGCTTAGCGGTGGTTGGGGGGCAGTTCTTC
- | TRBJ2-4 | few | TRBV5-6 | CASRASSGIQYF | TGTGCCAGCAGAGCTAGCAGCGGCATTCAGTACTTC